Listed below are T cell receptor beta chains from one sample, sequenced in a study of T cells in Graves' hyperthyroidism and ophthalmopathy. TCRdb reanalysed the multiplex PCR reads using MiXCR and keeps one entry per CDR3 protein. Of roughly 580,000 distinct CDR3 sequences listed, roughly 46% were seen once; the top ten hold nearly 8.5%. Input material: peripheral blood or thyroid tissue (not recorded which). These receptors all come from a young woman with Graves' hyperthyroidism. CDR3s include the opening cysteine and the closing phenylalanine or tryptophan. Fields, in order: J gene, clone size, V gene, D gene, CDR3 protein, CDR3 DNA. The D gene is left open where the match is weak. Size values are once, few and many counts, or a class for expanded clones, and some rows have none.

>TRBJ1-5|few|TRBV6-6|.
CASSTDGGNQPQHF
TGTGCCAGCAGTACGGACGGGGGAAATCAGCCCCAGCATTTT
>TRBJ2-5|.|TRBV10-3|TRBD1
CAIRPRQGWETQYF
TGTGCCATCAGGCCGAGACAGGGATGGGAGACCCAGTACTTC
>TRBJ2-5|.|TRBV7-9|TRBD1
CASSLVAWGQQETQYF
TGTGCCAGCAGCTTAGTAGCCTGGGGACAGCAAGAGACCCAGTACTTC
>TRBJ2-5|many|TRBV29-1|.
CSGRKGETQYF
TGCAGCGGCCGTAAAGGGGAGACCCAGTACTTC
>TRBJ1-5|.|TRBV25-1|.
CASSQDPGYYSNQPQHF
TGCGCTAGCAGCCAAGATCCAGGGTACTATAGCAATCAGCCCCAGCATTTT
>TRBJ1-2|.|TRBV25-1|.
CASSEVGPLLGYTF
TGTGCCAGCAGTGAAGTGGGGCCACTATTAGGCTACACCTTC
>TRBJ2-7|few|TRBV7-9|TRBD1
CASSYTGGESYEQYF
TGTGCCAGCAGCTACACAGGGGGAGAGTCCTACGAGCAGTACTTC
>TRBJ2-1|.|TRBV19|TRBD2
CASSIYRTSGSGVEQFF
TGTGCCAGTAGTATCTATCGGACTAGCGGGAGTGGGGTTGAGCAGTTCTTC
>TRBJ1-5|.|TRBV4-1|.
CASSQHASNQPQHF
TGCGCCAGCAGCCAACACGCTAGCAATCAGCCCCAGCATTTT
>TRBJ1-2|.|TRBV7-2|.
CASQDRGGIEGYTF
TGTGCCAGCCAAGATCGGGGCGGGATAGAGGGCTACACCTTC
>TRBJ2-7|few|TRBV10-3|.
CASNKPTVGPGHEQYF
TGTGCCAGCAATAAACCGACCGTTGGGCCCGGGCACGAGCAGTACTTC
>TRBJ2-7|few|TRBV19|.
CASSMQGPYEQYF
TGTGCCAGTAGTATGCAGGGGCCCTACGAGCAGTACTTC
>TRBJ2-5|once|TRBV15|TRBD1
CATSRAGTGIETQYF
TGTGCCACCAGCAGAGCCGGGACAGGGATAGAGACCCAGTACTTC
>TRBJ2-2|.|TRBV6-6|.
CASTTWELFF
TGTGCCAGCACCACCTGGGAGCTGTTTTTT
>TRBJ1-1|.|TRBV24-1|.
CATFPRGENTEAFF
TGTGCCACGTTTCCAAGGGGGGAGAACACTGAAGCTTTCTTT
>TRBJ1-3|few|TRBV7-9|.
CASSFRGRNTIYF
TGTGCCAGCAGCTTTAGGGGCAGAAACACCATATATTTT
>TRBJ2-5|.|TRBV14|.
CASSHGANGGLGFKPNAAETQYF
TGTGCCAGCAGCCACGGCGCCAACGGGGGTCTCGGGTTCAAACCCAACGCAGCAGAGACCCAGTACTTC